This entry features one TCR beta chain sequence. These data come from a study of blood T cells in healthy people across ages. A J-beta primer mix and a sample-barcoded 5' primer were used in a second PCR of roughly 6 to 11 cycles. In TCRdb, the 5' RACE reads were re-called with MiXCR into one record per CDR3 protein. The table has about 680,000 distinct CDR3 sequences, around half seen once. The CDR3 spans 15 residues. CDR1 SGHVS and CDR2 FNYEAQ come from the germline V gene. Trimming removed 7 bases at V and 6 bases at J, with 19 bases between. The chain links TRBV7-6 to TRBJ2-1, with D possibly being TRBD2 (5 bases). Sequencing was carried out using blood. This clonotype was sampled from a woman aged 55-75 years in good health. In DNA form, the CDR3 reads TGTGCCAGCACCCCTGTGGGGAGCCGGGTCAATGAGCAGTTCTTC. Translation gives CASTPVGSRVNEQFF.